These 9 T cell receptor beta chains originate from one sample sequenced in a study of OX40 agonist ivuxolimab in advanced cancers. Repertoires were generated with immunoSEQ multiplex PCR, while TCRdb's copy carries only in-frame clones and drops some. The sample carries around 79,000 clones, about 89% recorded once. The sequenced sample was CD4+ or CD8+ T cells sorted from blood, obtained in a trial of the OX40 agonist ivuxolimab. All receptors come from an adult with an advanced solid tumor such as melanoma, head and neck, liver or kidney cancer.

The chain carries TRBV11-2 and TRBJ2-6; D gene unclear. The CDR3 covers 15 residues. The V gene lost 4 bases and the J gene lost 0 bases, with 7 bases spanning the gap. Germline CDR1 reads SGHAT; CDR2 reads FQNNGV. The CDR3 protein is CASSSYSSGANVLTF. CDR3 DNA: TGTGCCAGCAGCTCGTACAGCTCTGGGGCCAACGTCCTGACTTTC.

Remarks on this clone: The identical CDR3 is also encoded by other nucleotide sequences in the sample. The rearrangement joins TRBV5-6 to TRBJ1-3; D unclear. This CDR3 contains 14 residues. The V and J ends lost 2 bases and 0 bases respectively, with 6 bases between them. Germline loops: CDR1 SGHDT, CDR2 YYEEEE. CDR3 coding DNA: TGTGCCAGCAGCTTTTCTTTCTCTGGAAACACCATATATTTT. It codes for CASSFSFSGNTIYF. Using reference TRBV5-6 and TRBJ1-3 for the parts outside the CDR3, the full variable domain is DAGVTQSPTHLIKTRGQQVTLRCSPKSGHDTVSWYQQALGQGPQFIFQYYEEEERQRGNFPDRFSGHQFPNYSSELNVNALLLGDSALYLCASSFSFSGNTIYFGEGSWLTVV.

This clone came up a few times. V gene TRBV30 combines with J gene TRBJ2-2; D unclear. Germline loops: CDR1 GTSNPN, CDR2 SVGIG (reference sequence). Between the trimmed V and J ends, which lost 4 bases and 0 bases, there was a span of 6 bases. The CDR3 is made up of 13 amino acids. The CDR3 loop is CAWTRSNTGELFF. Here the CDR3 DNA reads TGTGCCTGGACCCGGTCGAACACCGGGGAGCTGTTTTTT.

The V call is TRBV9, the J call TRBJ2-7; tentative D call: TRBD2 (6 bases). From germline, CDR1 is SGDLS and CDR2 YYNGEE. The CDR3 loop spans 14 amino acids. V lost 0 bases and J lost 7, with 14 bases in between. CDR3 in amino acids: CASSVGTLAGEQYF. In DNA form, the CDR3 reads TGTGCCAGCAGCGTAGGTACACTCGCGGGAGAGCAGTACTTC.

The chain combines TRBV9 with TRBJ1-2, with D hard to call. The CDR3 consists of 9 residues. The V gene's germline CDR1 is SGDLS and CDR2 YYNGEE. V was cut by 6 bases and J by 7 bases, with 4 bases left in between. The CDR3 region is CASIRGYTF. The CDR3 DNA reads as TGTGCCAGCATTCGTGGCTACACCTTC. Drawing the rest from reference TRBV9 and TRBJ1-2, the complete variable domain is DSGVTQTPKHLITATGQRVTLRCSPRSGDLSVYWYQQSLDQGLQFLIQYYNGEERAKGNILERFSAQQFPDLHSELNLSSLELGDSALYFCASIRGYTFGSGTRLTVV.

The chain is built from TRBV18 and TRBJ1-2, with D maybe TRBD1 (5 bases). Trimming pared 1 base from V and 6 bases from J, leaving 9 bases between. The CDR3 loop spans 13 amino acids. Germline loops: CDR1 KGHSH, CDR2 LQKENI. The chain's CDR3 is CASSPRGLDGYTF. CDR3 sequence (DNA): TGTGCCAGCTCACCACGGGGGTTGGATGGCTACACCTTC.

The DNA for the CDR3 is TGCAGCGTTGGAGGCCTGATGAACACTGAAGCTTTCTTT. This gives the protein CSVGGLMNTEAFF. The gene calls are TRBV29-1 and TRBJ1-1; no definite D call. CDR1 and CDR2 from the germline V gene are SQVTM and ANQGSEA. CDR3 length: 13 amino acids. Between the trimmed V and J ends, which lost 4 bases and 0 bases, there was a span of 9 bases.

The J gene is TRBJ2-5, the V gene TRBV28; D is unresolved. The CDR3 spans 15 residues. Germline lookup yields CDR1 MDHEN and CDR2 SYDVKM. V lost 0 bases to trimming and J lost 5 bases, with 13 bases between them. CDR3: CASSLWNPSSETQYF. The CDR3 coding sequence is TGTGCCAGCAGTTTATGGAACCCCTCCAGTGAGACCCAGTACTTC.

This chain uses TRBV6-6 with TRBJ2-7; 9 bases match TRBD1. This CDR3 region has 14 residues. CDR1 is MNHNY, CDR2 SVGAGI, per germline (reference sequence). V lost 6 bases to trimming and J lost 1 base; unmatched junction nucleotides: 4. DNA of the CDR3: TGTGCCAGCAGGGGGACAGGGAGGTCCTACGAGCAGTACTTC. Amino acid sequence: CASRGTGRSYEQYF.